The next 14 T cell receptor beta chains were all read from a single sample in a study of PD-1 blockade in classical Hodgkin lymphoma. Clones were read by immunoSEQ multiplex PCR, and TCRdb kept only the in-frame ones, dropping some. Of over 11,000 clones listed, roughly three quarters were seen once; the top ten hold 20% to 30%. Relapse after autologous stem cell transplantation occurred in every patient, and brentuximab vedotin exposure varied. The starting material was peripheral blood mononuclear cells (PBMCs), obtained before the second cycle of nivolumab. The source is a human donor with classical Hodgkin lymphoma.

J is TRBJ1-1 and V is TRBV28; D is unresolved. Looked up from germline, CDR1 is MDHEN and CDR2 is SYDVKM. V was shortened by 3 bases and J by 6 bases, with 11 bases between the two germline ends. CDR3 length: 13 amino acids. The DNA of the CDR3 is TGTGCCAGCAGTTTCCCGAATCTGCCTGAAGCTTTCTTT. Amino acid sequence: CASSFPNLPEAFF.

The chain recombines TRBV18 with TRBJ1-3, with D hard to call. This CDR3 has 13 residues. Germline V gene sequence: CDR1 KGHSH, CDR2 LQKENI. Deletions cut 3 bases from V and 0 bases from J, with 3 bases between. In DNA form, the CDR3 reads TGTGCCAGCTCACCGGGCTCTGGAAACACCATATATTTT. Encoded protein: CASSPGSGNTIYF.

This rearrangement joins TRBV4-3 to TRBJ2-5; unclear D gene. TRBJ2-7 explains the end of the DNA better; the J call may be wrong. Germline V gene lookup returns CDR1 LGHNA and CDR2 YSLEER. The CDR3 is made up of 14 amino acids. The CDR3 loop reads CASSQVLSGYEQYF. The CDR3 nucleotides read TGCGCCAGCAGCCAAGTCCTTTCAGGCTACGAGCAGTACTTC.

This chain links TRBV19 with TRBJ2-3; 7 bases agree with TRBD2. The V gene end was trimmed by 7 bases and the J gene end by 1 base; junction bases not matched to a gene: 14. CDR1 and CDR2 from the germline V gene are LNHDA and SQIVND (reference sequence). The CDR3 extends over 17 amino acids. The CDR3, as DNA: TGTGCCAGTACCGAACACAGCGGGATTAGCCGCACAGATACGCAGTATTTT. Translated: CASTEHSGISRTDTQYF.

The V and J genes are TRBV6-1 and TRBJ1-5; 8 bases match TRBD1. V shed 2 bases and J 6 bases; nucleotides not matched to a gene: 6. The CDR3 is 15 amino acids. Germline loops: CDR1 MNHNS, CDR2 SASEGT. This CDR3 is CASSEYPGGTQPQHF. In DNA form, the CDR3 reads TGTGCCAGCAGTGAATACCCAGGGGGCACTCAGCCCCAGCATTTT.

J is TRBJ2-7 and V is TRBV5-6; possibly TRBD2 for D (6 bases). This CDR3 comprises 14 residues. V was trimmed by 0 bases and J by 3 bases, leaving 10 bases between them. Looked up from germline, CDR1 is SGHDT and CDR2 is YYEEEE. The DNA of the CDR3 is TGTGCCAGCAGCTTGGGGCCGGGAGTCTACGAGCAGTACTTC. This translates into CASSLGPGVYEQYF.

The chain links TRBV15 to TRBJ2-1; 7 bases are shared with TRBD1. V was pared by 0 bases and J by 2 bases, with 7 bases of the junction left unmatched. Germline CDR1 is LNHNV and CDR2 is YYDKDF (reference sequence). The CDR3 consists of 17 residues. The CDR3 DNA sequence: TGTGCCACCAGCAGAGATTGGGCGACAGGGACCTACAATGAGCAGTTCTTC. As protein: CATSRDWATGTYNEQFF.

The V and J genes are TRBV11-2 and TRBJ2-7, with D possibly being TRBD1 (5 bases). The CDR3 is 16 residues long. Germline lookup yields CDR1 SGHAT and CDR2 FQNNGV. V was pared by 1 base and J by 3 bases, with 16 bases between. The CDR3 here is CASSLVSGQAIYEQYF. CDR3 in DNA: TGTGCCAGCAGCTTAGTATCCGGACAAGCAATCTACGAGCAGTACTTC.

In its sample, this clone was seen a few times. This sequence joins TRBV10-3 and TRBJ1-5, with D perhaps matching TRBD1 (6 bases). The CDR3 has 13 residues. The V end was cut by 7 bases, the J end by 2 bases, with 9 bases between. The germline V gene has CDR1 ENHRY and CDR2 SYGVKD. The CDR3 sequence is CAITAGGNQPQHF. DNA for the CDR3: TGTGCCATCACGGCAGGGGGCAATCAGCCCCAGCATTTT.

This chain joins TRBV5-6 and TRBJ2-5; TRBD2 matches 10 bases. Germline CDR1 reads SGHDT; CDR2 reads YYEEEE. The CDR3 consists of 17 residues. With V trimmed by 0 bases and J by 4 bases, 9 bases remained unmatched. CDR3 residues: CASSLGSGGAVRETQYF. The CDR3 DNA is TGTGCCAGCAGCTTGGGAAGCGGGGGGGCCGTAAGAGAGACCCAGTACTTC.

The chain has TRBV11-2 and TRBJ2-1, with D uncertain. The CDR3 has 12 amino acids. Deletions cut 5 bases from V and 6 bases from J, with 8 bases between. CDR1 is SGHAT, CDR2 FQNNGV, per germline. The CDR3 nucleotides are TGTGCCAGCAGCGGATGGGGCAATGAGCAGTTCTTC. It encodes CASSGWGNEQFF.

The J gene is TRBJ2-5, the V gene TRBV9; the match to TRBD2 covers 9 bases. Losses at the gene ends were 4 bases for V and 1 base for J; bases not matched to a gene: 8. CDR3 length: 16 residues. From germline, CDR1 is SGDLS and CDR2 YYNGEE. DNA of the CDR3: TGTGCCAGCAGCTCCGGGGCTAGCGGGGCCCAAGAGACCCAGTACTTC. It specifies CASSSGASGAQETQYF.

V is TRBV11-2 and J is TRBJ1-2, with 8 bases that match TRBD1. The germline V gene encodes CDR1 SGHAT and CDR2 FQNNGV. This CDR3 is 17 amino acids long. With V trimmed by 6 bases and J by 0 bases, 12 bases remained unmatched. The CDR3 here is CASRIPGQALSNYGYTF. DNA of the CDR3: TGTGCCAGCAGGATTCCGGGACAGGCCCTTTCTAACTATGGCTACACCTTC.

The rearrangement joins TRBV7-9 to TRBJ2-3; no definite D call. Germline CDR1 reads SEHNR; CDR2 reads FQNEAQ (reference sequence). The CDR3 sequence is 14 residues long. Trimming shortened V by 2 bases and J by 2 bases, and 8 bases separated the two germline ends. The CDR3 here is CASSLYGVTDTQYF. DNA of the CDR3: TGTGCCAGCAGCTTATACGGTGTCACAGATACGCAGTATTTT.